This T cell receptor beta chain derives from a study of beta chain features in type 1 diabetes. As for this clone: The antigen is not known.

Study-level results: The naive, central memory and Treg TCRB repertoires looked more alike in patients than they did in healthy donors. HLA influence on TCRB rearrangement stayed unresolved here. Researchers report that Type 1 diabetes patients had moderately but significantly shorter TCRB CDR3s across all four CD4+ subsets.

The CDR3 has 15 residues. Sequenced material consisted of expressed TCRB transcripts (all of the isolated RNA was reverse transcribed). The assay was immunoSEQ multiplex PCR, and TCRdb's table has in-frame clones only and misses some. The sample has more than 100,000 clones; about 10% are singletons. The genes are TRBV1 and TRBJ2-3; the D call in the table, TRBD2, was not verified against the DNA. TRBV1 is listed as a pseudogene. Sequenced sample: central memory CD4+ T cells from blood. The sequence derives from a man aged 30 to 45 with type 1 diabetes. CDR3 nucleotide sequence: TGCACCAGCAGCCCAAGAGCGGGGGGCACAGATACGCAGTATTTT. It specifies CTSSPRAGGTDTQYF.